This TCR beta chain was found in a study of CD8 T cells in Susac syndrome. At the level of the study: There were Susac syndrome patients who were therapy-naive at blood draw, others on corticosteroids, and others on intravenous immunoglobulin alone.

CDR1 and CDR2 (germline): MNHNS, SASEGT. With 8 bases removed from V and 2 bases from J, the gap between germline ends came to 13 bases. CDR3 length equals 13 residues. RNA totalling roughly 0.5 to 1 ug underwent reverse transcription with random hexamers. TCRdb reanalysed the immunoSEQ multiplex PCR reads using MiXCR and keeps one entry per CDR3 protein. The profile covers approximately 190,000 distinct CDR3 sequences, with more than 90% appearing a single time and approximately 0.089% taken by the ten largest. The sample consisted of CD4+ T cells from PBMCs. The chain is built from TRBV6-1 and TRBJ2-7; a weak D match, TRBD2 (5 bases). The TCR originated in a human donor with Susac syndrome. The CDR3 coding sequence is TGTGCCAGCTCAAGCGGACTCCCCTACGAGCAGTACTTC. Encoded protein: CASSSGLPYEQYF.